Listed below are T cell receptor beta chains from one sample, sequenced in a study of T cell repertoires in cytomegalovirus infection. TCRdb used MiXCR to reprocess the reads, holding one entry per CDR3 protein. The table has 200,000 or so distinct CDR3 sequences, roughly 34% seen once; the top ten hold approximately 60%. These receptors have no identified antigens. The starting material was CD8+ T cells from cultured PBMCs, obtained from culture after CMV antigen stimulation. The receptors come from a human donor in good health (CMV status not recorded). Some clones in this sample may be carry-over from other donors' samples. The CDR3 runs from the conserved cysteine through the conserved F or W. The size of a clone is reported for some rows only, either as once, few or many, or as a class for expanded clones.

NA	TRBV7-2	CASSPDTNYEQYF
NA	TRBV15	CATSTRTLSNEKLFF
NA	TRBV6-1	CASRQGISYEQYF
NA	TRBV7-6	CASSLSPNTDTQYF
NA	TRBV5-1	CASSGLNEQYF
NA	TRBV5-6	CASSLDGSIYEQYF
NA	TRBV7-6	CASSLGSGYSNQPQHF
few	TRBV7-9	CASSIPGTDQETQYF
NA	TRBV27	CASSRDYPNEQYF
NA	TRBV27	CASQIAGWKTDTQYF
NA	TRBV27	CASSPLPSGSYEQYF